This is a list of T cell receptor beta chains from one sample in a study of cytomegalovirus exposure and HLA in healthy donors. The table came from immunoSEQ multiplex PCR; TCRdb's copy has only in-frame clones and leaves some out. The table has around 120,000 clones, roughly 79% seen once; the top ten hold around 1.9%. Input material: PBMCs. Receptors originate from a woman between 45 and 60 years old in good health and CMV-seronegative. CDR3s include the opening cysteine and the closing phenylalanine or tryptophan. The D gene is left open where the match is weak. Clone size is stated in some rows and not others, as once, few, many or a class when expanded.

size | J | D | V | DNA | CDR3
few | TRBJ1-3 | . | TRBV2 | TGTGCCAGCAGTGAAGGGGGAGGGTCCTCTGGAAACACCATATATTTT | CASSEGGGSSGNTIYF
. | TRBJ2-3 | TRBD2 | TRBV2 | TGTGCCAGCAGTAACGAAGGCGGGAGGGCAGATACGCAGTATTTT | CASSNEGGRADTQYF
. | TRBJ1-2 | TRBD1 | TRBV5-4 | TGTGCCAGCAGCGCCGGGACAGACTATGGCTACACCTTC | CASSAGTDYGYTF
. | TRBJ2-5 | TRBD1 | TRBV29-1 | TGCGTCGTCAAGGGACAGGGGATACAAGAGACCCAGTACTTC | CVVKGQGIQETQYF
. | TRBJ2-2 | TRBD1 | TRBV28 | TGTGCCTCCGTCTGGCGTAGAAAGGACAGGTGGTTCCCCGGGGAGCTGTTTTTT | CASVWRRKDRWFPGELFF
. | TRBJ1-2 | . | TRBV2 | TGTGCCAGCAGCGGGGGGATAGTAAATGGCTACACCTTC | CASSGGIVNGYTF
. | TRBJ1-5 | TRBD1 | TRBV30 | TGTGCCTGGACGCCCGGGACAGCTAGCAATCAGCCCCAGAATTTT | CAWTPGTASNQPQNF
. | TRBJ2-7 | TRBD2 | TRBV19 | TGTGCCAGTAGTCCCTCCGGGACTAGCGGATCATACGAGCAGTACTTC | CASSPSGTSGSYEQYF
once | TRBJ2-5 | . | TRBV2 | TGTGCCAGCAGTACCGACAGATCTGGGGAGACCCAGTACTTC | CASSTDRSGETQYF
. | TRBJ1-4 | TRBD1 | TRBV9 | TGTGCCAGCAGCCTAGGACAGGGTTTTTTTGAAAAACTGTTTTTT | CASSLGQGFFEKLFF
. | TRBJ1-1 | . | TRBV7-6 | TGTGCCAGCAGCTTAGCGCAGGGAAGGCAATACACTGAAGCTTTCTTT | CASSLAQGRQYTEAFF
. | TRBJ2-1 | . | TRBV2 | TGTGCCAGCAGTGAGAGGAGGGGACAGAGAAATTCCTACAATGAGCAGTTCTTC | CASSERRGQRNSYNEQFF
. | TRBJ2-3 | TRBD2 | TRBV5-1 | TGCGCCAGCAGCCTAACAATTACTAGCGGGAGTACAGATACGCAGTATTTT | CASSLTITSGSTDTQYF
. | TRBJ2-1 | . | TRBV6-5 | TGTGCCAGCAGCCGCGTACCCACGTCCTACAATGAGCAGTTCTTC | CASSRVPTSYNEQFF
. | TRBJ1-1 | TRBD1 | TRBV29-1 | TGCAGCGGCGACAGGGAAGACACTGAAGCTTTCTTT | CSGDREDTEAFF
. | TRBJ2-3 | . | TRBV5-3 | TGTGCCAGAAGCCCTGGGTTCTGTCGGAGACGGACAGATACGCAGTATTTT | CARSPGFCRRRTDTQYF
. | TRBJ2-3 | TRBD2 | TRBV4-3 | TGCGCCAGCAGCCAAGCTAGCGGGAGGATGGCAGATACGCAGTATTTT | CASSQASGRMADTQYF
once | TRBJ1-2 | . | TRBV27 | TGTGCCAGCAGTCCCCCGAGCGGAATTTATGGCTACACCTTC | CASSPPSGIYGYTF
. | TRBJ2-3 | TRBD2 | TRBV19 | TGTGCCAGTAGTTCCCGGACTAGCGGGAGCACAGATACGCAGTATTTT | CASSSRTSGSTDTQYF
few | TRBJ2-3 | . | TRBV4-2 | TGTGCCAGCAGCCAAACTAGTCGAGATACGCAGTATTTT | CASSQTSRDTQYF
. | TRBJ1-2 | . | TRBV4-1 | TGCGCCAGCAGCCAAGTGGTTCAGGGGAGCTATGGCTACACCTTC | CASSQVVQGSYGYTF
. | TRBJ1-1 | . | TRBV19 | TGTGCCAGTAGTCCCGGTCAGGGCTGGAACACTGAAGCTTTCTTT | CASSPGQGWNTEAFF
once | TRBJ1-4 | . | TRBV12-5 | TGTGCTAGTGGTTTGGAACCAGCGAGTAATGAAAAACTGTTTTTT | CASGLEPASNEKLFF
. | TRBJ2-5 | . | TRBV20-1 | TGCAGTGCCGCAGGAAAAGAGACCCAGTACTTC | CSAAGKETQYF
. | TRBJ1-5 | TRBD1 | TRBV5-1 | TGCGCCAGCAGTATGGGACAGGGTAGTTCTCAGCCCCAGCATTTT | CASSMGQGSSQPQHF
once | TRBJ1-2 | TRBD1 | TRBV4-3 | TGCGCCAGCAGCCAAGATCCCCACAGGGGAAGCATCTACACCTTC | CASSQDPHRGSIYTF
. | TRBJ1-4 | TRBD1 | TRBV6-5 | TGTGCCAGCAGTTACACAGGGGGCGGCAATGAAAAACTGTTTTTT | CASSYTGGGNEKLFF
. | TRBJ2-7 | TRBD1 | TRBV5-1 | TGCGCCAGCAGCTTGGCAGGGGGCGGTGCGAAGGAGCAGTACTTC | CASSLAGGGAKEQYF
. | TRBJ2-7 | . | TRBV25-1 | TGTGCCAGCAGTGAATCGGGTATCTACGAGCAGTACTTC | CASSESGIYEQYF
few | TRBJ1-2 | . | TRBV7-2 | TGTGCCAGCAGCTTAGACGGTAACTATGGCTACACCTTC | CASSLDGNYGYTF
. | TRBJ2-6 | . | TRBV5-4 | TGTGCCAGCACGGAGGCAGTCGGCTCTGGGGCCAACGTCCTGACTTTC | CASTEAVGSGANVLTF
. | TRBJ1-3 | TRBD1 | TRBV30 | TGTGCCCTGGACAGGGGTGGAAACACCATATATTTT | CALDRGGNTIYF
. | TRBJ1-5 | TRBD1 | TRBV7-9 | TGTGCCAGCAGCCCGACAGGGGATAGCAATCAGCCCCAGCATTTT | CASSPTGDSNQPQHF
few | TRBJ1-1 | TRBD1 | TRBV6-4 | TGTGCCAGCAGAGTGGGACAGGAGAACACTGAAGCTTTCTTT | CASRVGQENTEAFF
. | TRBJ1-5 | . | TRBV4-3 | TGCGCCAGCAGCCTCCTCCGGGAGCATCAGCCCCAGCATTTT | CASSLLREHQPQHF
. | TRBJ2-1 | TRBD2 | TRBV7-2 | TGTGCCAGCAGGGCCACCTCGGGACTAGCGCTCCTTCGGCCCAATGAGCAGTTCTTC | CASRATSGLALLRPNEQFF
. | TRBJ2-5 | . | TRBV15 | TGTGCCACCAGCAGACCTGAAGGTCGAGGCGAGACCCAGTACTTC | CATSRPEGRGETQYF
. | TRBJ1-1 | . | TRBV18 | TGTGCCAGCTCACTCAGGACAGATAACACTGAAGCTTTCTTT | CASSLRTDNTEAFF
. | TRBJ2-1 | TRBD2 | TRBV9 | TGTGCCAGCAGCGTAGTTGGGGGAGGGCCGAATGAGCAGTTCTTC | CASSVVGGGPNEQFF
few | TRBJ1-1 | . | TRBV27 | TGTGCCAGCAGTTTATCCGAAATCGGCACTGAAGCTTTCTTT | CASSLSEIGTEAFF
few | TRBJ2-1 | . | TRBV5-1 | TGCGCCAGCAGCTTGACCTACTTGGAGCAGTTCTTC | CASSLTYLEQFF
. | TRBJ1-2 | . | TRBV28 | TGTGCCAGCAGTTTCCCCGGCAGGGCGGCTGCTGGCTACACCTTC | CASSFPGRAAAGYTF
. | TRBJ2-5 | . | TRBV29-1 | TGCAGCGTTGACCGCCCAGGGGGGACAGAAGAGACCCAGTACTTC | CSVDRPGGTEETQYF
. | TRBJ1-3 | . | TRBV5-1 | TGCGCCAGCAGCCCAGACAACTCTGGAAACACCATATATTTT | CASSPDNSGNTIYF
. | TRBJ2-7 | TRBD2 | TRBV28 | TGTGCCAGCAGTTTAGGGGGAGGGCCCTACGAGCAGTACTTC | CASSLGGGPYEQYF
. | TRBJ1-5 | TRBD1 | TRBV29-1 | TGCAGCGTTGGGACAGGGGCCCGGCAGCCCCAGCATTTT | CSVGTGARQPQHF
. | TRBJ2-7 | TRBD2 | TRBV18 | TGTGCCAGCTCACTAGGGACTATGCCCAACTACGAGCAGTACTTC | CASSLGTMPNYEQYF
. | TRBJ1-5 | TRBD1 | TRBV6-5 | TGTGCCAGCAGCCGCGACAGGGGGCATCAGCCCCAGCATTTT | CASSRDRGHQPQHF
. | TRBJ1-1 | TRBD1 | TRBV7-6 | TGTGCCAGCAGCCCAGGGGGGAACACTGAAGCTTTCTTT | CASSPGGNTEAFF
. | TRBJ2-3 | . | TRBV7-2 | TGTGCCAGCAGCTTAGGGACAATTACGCGCACAGATACGCAGTATTTT | CASSLGTITRTDTQYF
. | TRBJ1-1 | . | TRBV28 | TGTGCCAGCAGTTTATCAGGGAACACTGAAGCTTTCTTT | CASSLSGNTEAFF
. | TRBJ1-5 | . | TRBV6-1 | TGTGCCAGCAGCGTACAGGGAAATCAGCCCCAGAATTTT | CASSVQGNQPQNF